This entry is about one T cell receptor beta chain. Its antigen remains unidentified. Clones were sequenced by immunoSEQ multiplex PCR, and TCRdb holds only the in-frame ones, with some missing. There are roughly 15,000 clones in the sample; 82% occur only once, and roughly 27% lies in the top ten. This record belongs to a study of T cell clones after liver transplantation. Study at large: Post-transplant blood was tracked for graft-donor-reactive T cell clones identified in a pre-transplant mixed lymphocyte reaction. Study results and limitations: In two subjects, few donor cells limited the measurable donor-reactive repertoire. Migration into the graft, not deletion, may explain lost graft donor-reactive T cells. Conclusions were preliminary, with small, heterogeneous patient groups.

The material was CD8+ T cells from blood, obtained approximately 4 years after liver transplant. The sequence derives from a human patient who received a liver transplant. Some T cells may possibly be graft donor cells.

The DNA for the CDR3 is TGTGCCAGCATCCGGGGACTAGCGGGAGTCGGGCAAGAGACCCAGTACTTC. This sequence encodes CASIRGLAGVGQETQYF. The chain joins TRBV7-9 to TRBJ2-5, with 14 bases fitting TRBD2. V was clipped by 7 bases and J by 2 bases; unmatched bases: 9. The CDR3 has 17 residues. Germline-derived CDR1 and CDR2 are SEHNR and FQNEAQ (reference sequence).